These T cell receptor beta chains were read from a single sample in a study of regulatory and conventional T cells in RAG deficiency. Clones were sequenced by immunoSEQ multiplex PCR, and TCRdb holds only the in-frame ones, with some missing. The sample lists around 30,000 clones; roughly 90% were seen once. This same sample was also part of a study on regulatory T cells.

The sequencing sample was made of CD8+ T cells sorted from blood. The source is a human donor in good health. Each CDR3 is given with its conserved first and last residue. Each record gives: J gene, V gene, D gene, clone size, CDR3 protein, CDR3 DNA. D genes are given only for firm matches. Size values are once, few and many counts, or a class for expanded clones, and some rows have none.

TRBJ1-5	TRBV28	.	.	CASTTNREGDSNQPQHF	TGTGCCAGCACCACTAACAGGGAGGGGGATAGCAATCAGCCCCAGCATTTT
TRBJ2-5	TRBV7-6	.	.	CASSLSEGETQYF	TGTGCCAGCAGCTTGTCCGAGGGGGAGACCCAGTACTTC
TRBJ2-5	TRBV7-2	.	.	CASSLDKRATQYF	TGTGCCAGCAGCTTAGATAAACGGGCAACCCAGTACTTC
TRBJ2-7	TRBV28	TRBD1	.	CASSSPQGGASYEQYF	TGTGCCAGCAGTTCCCCCCAAGGGGGCGCTTCCTACGAGCAGTACTTC
TRBJ2-7	TRBV27	TRBD1	.	CASSLGTGYEQYF	TGTGCCAGCAGCCTAGGGACAGGGTACGAGCAGTACTTC
TRBJ2-7	TRBV6-1	.	.	CASSETLTDYEQYF	TGTGCCAGCAGTGAAACGTTAACTGACTACGAGCAGTACTTC
TRBJ2-7	TRBV2	TRBD1	.	CASSDWLGQGNEQYF	TGTGCCAGCAGTGATTGGCTAGGACAGGGTAACGAGCAGTACTTC
TRBJ1-4	TRBV28	TRBD1	.	CASSRDREQRGEKLFF	TGTGCCAGCAGCCGCGACAGGGAGCAAAGGGGTGAAAAACTGTTTTTT
TRBJ1-3	TRBV4-1	TRBD1	.	CASSQAWTGAGNTIYF	TGCGCCAGCAGCCAAGCCTGGACAGGGGCTGGAAACACCATATATTTT
TRBJ2-1	TRBV7-9	.	.	CASTPKESSSYNEQFF	TGTGCCAGCACCCCCAAGGAGTCTTCCTCCTACAATGAGCAGTTCTTC
TRBJ2-3	TRBV19	TRBD2	.	CASCAGGPLDTQYF	TGTGCCAGTTGTGCGGGAGGGCCACTAGATACGCAGTATTTT
TRBJ1-1	TRBV4-1	TRBD1	.	CASSHGDSLNTEAFF	TGCGCCAGCAGCCATGGGGACAGCTTGAACACTGAAGCTTTCTTT
TRBJ1-1	TRBV2	.	once	CASSDVSTEASF	TGTGCCAGCAGTGATGTGAGCACTGAAGCTTCCTTT
TRBJ2-1	TRBV5-1	TRBD2	.	CASIPDGTSGYNEQFF	TGCGCCAGCATCCCAGACGGGACTAGCGGATACAATGAGCAGTTCTTC
TRBJ2-1	TRBV2	TRBD2	.	CASPSGSSYNEQFF	TGTGCCAGCCCTAGCGGAAGCTCCTACAATGAGCAGTTCTTC
TRBJ1-3	TRBV19	.	.	CASSGMARILNTIYF	TGTGCCAGTAGCGGCATGGCGAGGATTCTGAACACCATATATTTT
TRBJ2-2	TRBV5-8	.	.	CASSGPVVRMNTGELFF	TGTGCCAGCAGCGGACCAGTGGTCCGGATGAACACCGGGGAGCTGTTTTTT
TRBJ1-1	TRBV27	.	.	CASSPSPGYTEAFF	TGTGCCAGCAGTCCCAGTCCTGGGTACACTGAAGCTTTCTTT
TRBJ2-5	TRBV19	TRBD1	.	CASSMGQGAKEQYF	TGTGCCAGTAGTATGGGACAGGGGGCTAAAGAGCAGTACTTC
TRBJ2-1	TRBV5-1	TRBD2	few	CASSLVGGFSNEQFF	TGCGCCAGCAGCTTGGTGGGGGGGTTCAGTAATGAGCAGTTCTTC
TRBJ2-7	TRBV5-4	TRBD2	.	CASSAPGLASSYEQYF	TGTGCCAGCAGCGCACCGGGACTAGCGTCTTCCTACGAGCAGTACTTC
TRBJ1-1	TRBV6-5	.	.	CASSYFGRPTEAFF	TGTGCCAGCAGTTATTTCGGCAGACCCACTGAAGCTTTCTTT
TRBJ2-3	TRBV4-1	TRBD1	.	CASSQSIDRATDTQYF	TGCGCCAGCAGCCAATCCATAGACAGGGCAACAGATACGCAGTATTTT
TRBJ1-2	TRBV7-9	TRBD1	.	CASSSLGQGLNYGYTF	TGTGCCAGCAGCTCGCTCGGACAGGGCCTCAACTATGGCTACACCTTC
TRBJ1-2	TRBV5-6	.	.	CASSSPGGSRGYTF	TGTGCCAGCAGCTCCCCGGGAGGGAGTCGTGGCTACACCTTC
TRBJ2-1	TRBV4-1	TRBD2	.	CASKIAGSYNEQFF	TGCGCCAGCAAAATAGCGGGGAGCTACAATGAGCAGTTCTTC
TRBJ2-2	TRBV7-9	TRBD2	.	CASSFLAGGRHGELFF	TGTGCCAGCAGCTTCCTAGCGGGGGGGCGTCACGGGGAGCTGTTTTTT
TRBJ1-1	TRBV14	.	few	CASSQFGVNTEAFF	TGTGCCAGCAGCCAATTCGGGGTTAACACTGAAGCTTTCTTT
TRBJ1-1	TRBV9	.	.	CASSSQGRSTEAFF	TGTGCCAGCAGCTCACAGGGAAGAAGTACTGAAGCTTTCTTT
TRBJ2-5	TRBV13	.	.	CASSSQGGETQYF	TGTGCCAGCAGCTCCCAAGGGGGAGAGACCCAGTACTTC
TRBJ1-1	TRBV11-2	TRBD1	once	CASSSGQGREAFF	TGTGCCAGCAGCTCCGGACAGGGACGTGAAGCTTTCTTT
TRBJ2-1	TRBV6-1	.	.	CASSGIDYNEQFF	TGTGCCAGCAGCGGAATCGATTACAATGAGCAGTTCTTC
TRBJ2-1	TRBV5-1	TRBD2	.	CASSLGLLAGGSGNEQFF	TGCGCCAGCAGCTTGGGCCTATTAGCGGGAGGTTCGGGCAATGAGCAGTTCTTC
TRBJ2-2	TRBV5-1	.	.	CASTRGQANTGELFF	TGCGCCAGCACCCGGGGACAAGCGAACACCGGGGAGCTGTTTTTT
TRBJ1-5	TRBV6-1	.	.	CASAPQGNSNQPQHF	TGTGCCAGCGCCCCTCAGGGAAATAGCAATCAGCCCCAGCATTTT
TRBJ1-3	TRBV18	TRBD1	.	CASSRGTGGSGNTIYF	TGTGCCAGCTCACGAGGGACAGGGGGCTCTGGAAACACCATATATTTT
TRBJ2-7	TRBV19	.	.	CASSIVWGDEQYF	TGTGCCAGTAGTATTGTATGGGGCGACGAGCAGTACTTC
TRBJ2-3	TRBV2	.	.	CASSEPGTDTQYF	TGTGCCAGCAGTGAGCCCGGGACAGATACGCAGTATTTT
TRBJ1-5	TRBV5-1	.	.	CASSFGGSENQPQHF	TGCGCCAGCAGCTTTGGTGGTAGTGAAAATCAGCCCCAGCATTTT
TRBJ2-7	TRBV7-9	TRBD1	few	CASSQTLRQGDSYEQYF	TGTGCCAGCAGCCAGACTCTCCGGCAGGGGGACTCCTACGAGCAGTACTTC